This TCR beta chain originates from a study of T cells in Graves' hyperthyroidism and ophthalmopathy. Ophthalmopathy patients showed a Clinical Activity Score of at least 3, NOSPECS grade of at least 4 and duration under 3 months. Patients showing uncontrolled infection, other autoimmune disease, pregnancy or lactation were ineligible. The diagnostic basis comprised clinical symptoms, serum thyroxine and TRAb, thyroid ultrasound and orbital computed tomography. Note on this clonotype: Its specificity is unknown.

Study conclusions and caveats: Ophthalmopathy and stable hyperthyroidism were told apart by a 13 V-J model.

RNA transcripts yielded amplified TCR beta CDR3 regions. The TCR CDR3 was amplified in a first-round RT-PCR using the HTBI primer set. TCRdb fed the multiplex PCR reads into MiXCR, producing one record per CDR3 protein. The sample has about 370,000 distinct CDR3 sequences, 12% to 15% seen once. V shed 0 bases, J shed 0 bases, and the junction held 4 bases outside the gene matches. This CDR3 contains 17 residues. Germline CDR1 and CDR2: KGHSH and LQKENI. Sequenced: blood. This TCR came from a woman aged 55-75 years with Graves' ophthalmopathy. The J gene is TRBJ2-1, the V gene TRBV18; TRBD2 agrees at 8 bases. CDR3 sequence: CASSPPERGSSYNEQFF. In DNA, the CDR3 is TGTGCCAGCTCACCACCTGAGCGGGGGAGCTCCTACAATGAGCAGTTCTTC.